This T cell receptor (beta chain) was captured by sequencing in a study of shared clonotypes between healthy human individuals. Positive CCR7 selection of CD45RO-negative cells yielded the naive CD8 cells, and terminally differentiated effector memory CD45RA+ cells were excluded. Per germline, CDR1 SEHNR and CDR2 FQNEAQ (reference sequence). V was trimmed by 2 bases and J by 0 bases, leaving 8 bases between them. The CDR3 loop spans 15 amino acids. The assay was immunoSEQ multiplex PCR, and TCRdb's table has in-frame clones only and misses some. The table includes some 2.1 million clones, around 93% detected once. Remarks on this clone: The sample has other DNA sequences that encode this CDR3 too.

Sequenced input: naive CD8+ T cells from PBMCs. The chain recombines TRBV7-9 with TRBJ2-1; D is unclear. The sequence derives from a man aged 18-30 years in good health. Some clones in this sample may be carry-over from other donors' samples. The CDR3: CASSLSGSSYNEQFF. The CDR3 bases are TGTGCCAGCAGCTTATCAGGCAGCTCCTACAATGAGCAGTTCTTC.